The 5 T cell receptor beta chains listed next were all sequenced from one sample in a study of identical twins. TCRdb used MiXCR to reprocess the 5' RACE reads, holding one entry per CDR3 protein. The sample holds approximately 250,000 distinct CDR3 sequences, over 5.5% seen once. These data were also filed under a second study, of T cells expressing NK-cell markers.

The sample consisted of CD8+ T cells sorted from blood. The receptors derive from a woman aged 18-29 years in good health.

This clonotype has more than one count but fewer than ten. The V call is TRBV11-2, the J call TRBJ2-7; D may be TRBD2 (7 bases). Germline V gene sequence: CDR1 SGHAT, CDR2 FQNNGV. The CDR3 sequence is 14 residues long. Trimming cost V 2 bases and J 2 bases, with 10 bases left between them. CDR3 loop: CASSLRGAPYEQYF. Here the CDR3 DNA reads TGTGCCAGCAGCTTACGGGGGGCGCCCTACGAGCAGTACTTC.

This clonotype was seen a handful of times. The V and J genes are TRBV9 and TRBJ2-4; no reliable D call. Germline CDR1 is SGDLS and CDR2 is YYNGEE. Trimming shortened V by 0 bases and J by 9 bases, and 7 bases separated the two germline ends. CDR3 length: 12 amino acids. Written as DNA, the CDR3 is TGTGCCAGCAGCGTAGGAAGTAGCATTCAGTACTTC. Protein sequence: CASSVGSSIQYF.

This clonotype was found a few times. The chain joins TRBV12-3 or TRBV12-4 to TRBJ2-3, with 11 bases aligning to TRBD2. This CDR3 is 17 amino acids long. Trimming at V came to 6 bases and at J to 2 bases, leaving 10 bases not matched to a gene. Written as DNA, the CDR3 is TGTGCCAGCAGACCCGTACTAGCGGGAGAGTACACAGATACGCAGTATTTT. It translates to CASRPVLAGEYTDTQYF.

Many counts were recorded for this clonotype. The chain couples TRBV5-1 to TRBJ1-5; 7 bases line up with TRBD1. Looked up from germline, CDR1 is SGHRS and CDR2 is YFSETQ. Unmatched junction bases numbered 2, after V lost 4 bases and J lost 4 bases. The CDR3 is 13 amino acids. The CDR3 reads CASSPGQNQPQHF. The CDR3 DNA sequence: TGCGCCAGCAGCCCGGGACAGAATCAGCCCCAGCATTTT.

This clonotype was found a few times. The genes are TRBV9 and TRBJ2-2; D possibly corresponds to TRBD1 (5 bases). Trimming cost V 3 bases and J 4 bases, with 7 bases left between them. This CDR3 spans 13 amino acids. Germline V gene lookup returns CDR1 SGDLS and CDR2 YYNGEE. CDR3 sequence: CASSGTTTGELFF. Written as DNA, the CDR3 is TGTGCCAGCAGCGGGACAACCACCGGGGAGCTGTTTTTT.